A selection of T cell receptor beta chains follows, all from one sample in a study of blood T cell repertoires in COVID-19. Method: immunoSEQ multiplex PCR; TCRdb's copy keeps in-frame clones and lacks some. The sample carries 300,000 to 350,000 clones, roughly 87% recorded once. Sequenced sample: peripheral blood. The origin of the receptors is a woman between 55 and 75 years old with COVID-19, enrolled during active disease. The CDR3 runs from the conserved cysteine through the conserved F or W. A D gene is named only where the DNA matches it firmly. Clone size appears in some rows only: once, few, many, or a class for an expanded clone.

>.|TRBJ1-1|TRBV27|once
CASSRARGRSAEAFF
TGTGCCAGCAGTAGGGCCAGGGGTAGGAGCGCTGAAGCTTTCTTT
>.|TRBJ2-2|TRBV28|.
CASSFNSAPGELFF
TGTGCCAGCAGTTTCAATAGCGCCCCCGGGGAGCTGTTTTTT
>.|TRBJ1-3|TRBV7-9|.
CATTGPGNTIYF
TGTGCCACTACAGGGCCCGGAAACACCATATATTTT
>.|TRBJ2-5|TRBV21-1|.
CASSKEAPETGWAETQYF
TGTGCCAGCAGCAAAGAGGCCCCCGAGACAGGGTGGGCGGAGACCCAGTACTTC
>.|TRBJ1-2|TRBV5-1|.
CASSLTSEKRGYTF
TGCGCCAGCAGCTTAACCTCGGAGAAAAGGGGCTACACCTTC
>TRBD2|TRBJ2-2|TRBV27|.
CASSYRLAGGPGELFF
TGTGCCAGCAGTTACAGACTAGCGGGGGGGCCCGGGGAGCTGTTTTTT
>.|TRBJ1-1|TRBV7-8|.
CASSLAGTLNTEAFF
TGTGCCAGCAGCTTAGCCGGGACATTGAACACTGAAGCTTTCTTT
>TRBD2|TRBJ2-3|TRBV4-1|.
CASSHLGRGTSTDTQYF
TGCGCCAGCAGCCACCTCGGGAGGGGGACTAGCACAGATACGCAGTATTTT
>.|TRBJ2-4|TRBV5-6|.
CASSLAPAGRAKNIQYF
TGTGCCAGCAGCTTGGCCCCGGCAGGGCGAGCCAAAAACATTCAGTACTTC
>TRBD1|TRBJ1-5|TRBV2|.
CASSPPGQGNQPQHF
TGTGCCAGCAGTCCCCCCGGACAGGGCAATCAGCCCCAGCATTTT
>.|TRBJ1-6|TRBV6-1|.
CASSDTYNSPLHF
TGTGCCAGCAGTGACACCTATAATTCACCCCTCCACTTT
>.|TRBJ1-1|TRBV10-1|once
CASSLGRGKGDTEAFF
TGCGCCAGCAGCCTCGGCAGGGGTAAAGGGGACACTGAAGCTTTCTTT
>.|TRBJ1-1|TRBV3-1/TRBV3-2|.
CASSQAPNRQHNTEAFF
TGTGCCAGCAGCCAAGCACCAAACAGACAGCATAACACTGAAGCTTTCTTT
>.|TRBJ2-3|TRBV7-2|many
CASSLLLAITDTQYF
TGTGCCAGCAGCTTATTGCTGGCAATCACAGATACGCAGTATTTT
>.|TRBJ1-1|TRBV7-9|.
CASSTHFSEAFF
TGTGCCAGCAGCACCCACTTTTCTGAAGCTTTCTTT
>TRBD2|TRBJ2-7|TRBV2|.
CASSEVTSAIGQYF
TGTGCCAGCAGTGAGGTGACTAGCGCCATAGGGCAGTACTTC
>TRBD1|TRBJ2-5|TRBV28|.
CASRTGGQETQYF
TGTGCCAGCAGAACAGGGGGCCAAGAGACCCAGTACTTC
>.|TRBJ1-3|TRBV7-6|.
CASSLAYSGNTIYF
TGTGCCAGCAGCTTAGCCTACAGTGGAAACACCATATATTTT
>TRBD1|TRBJ1-2|TRBV14|.
CASRRQGTRRLSNYGYTF
TGTGCCAGCAGAAGACAGGGGACTCGGCGCCTCTCTAACTATGGCTACACCTTC
>TRBD1|TRBJ1-4|TRBV5-1|.
CASSLPGTGREKLFF
TGCGCCAGCAGCTTGCCCGGGACAGGTCGGGAAAAACTGTTTTTT
>TRBD2|TRBJ2-3|TRBV5-1|.
CASSGTSDSTDTQYF
TGCGCCAGCAGCGGGACTAGCGATAGCACAGATACGCAGTATTTT
>TRBD1|TRBJ1-2|TRBV28|.
CASSPPGQGAGYTF
TGTGCCAGCAGTCCCCCGGGACAGGGGGCTGGCTACACCTTC
>.|TRBJ1-2|TRBV5-1|.
CASSPGGRGNYGYTF
TGCGCCAGCAGCCCCGGGGGAAGAGGAAACTATGGCTACACCTTC
>TRBD1|TRBJ1-4|TRBV5-1|.
CASSQGGEKLFF
TGCGCCAGCAGTCAGGGGGGCGAAAAACTGTTTTTT
>.|TRBJ2-2|TRBV11-3|once
CASSLERAISGELFF
TGTGCCAGCAGCTTAGAACGAGCGATTTCCGGGGAGCTGTTTTTT
>.|TRBJ1-5|TRBV15|.
CATSREGASNQPQHF
TGTGCCACCAGCAGAGAGGGGGCTAGCAATCAGCCCCAGCATTTT
>.|TRBJ1-1|TRBV7-9|.
CASSLGRALEGAFF
TGTGCCAGCAGCTTAGGCCGGGCACTCGAGGGAGCTTTCTTT
>TRBD1|TRBJ1-2|TRBV11-2|.
CASSPQGVDGYTF
TGTGCCAGCAGTCCCCAGGGGGTAGATGGCTACACCTTC
>TRBD1|TRBJ2-1|TRBV7-9|.
CASSLETGAYNEQFF
TGTGCCAGCAGCTTAGAGACAGGGGCCTACAATGAGCAGTTCTTC
>.|TRBJ2-5|TRBV7-9|.
CASSKASFLETQYF
TGTGCCAGCAGCAAGGCTAGTTTCCTAGAGACCCAGTACTTC
>.|TRBJ2-1|TRBV6-5|.
CASSYARGFSYNEQFF
TGTGCCAGCAGTTACGCGAGGGGGTTCTCCTACAATGAGCAGTTCTTC
>TRBD1|TRBJ1-3|TRBV11-2|.
CASSTRRDRGGNTIYF
TGTGCCAGCAGCACCCGCCGGGACAGGGGGGGAAACACCATATATTTT
>TRBD2|TRBJ2-7|TRBV28|.
CASTSRDYSYEQYF
TGTGCCAGCACATCCCGGGACTACTCCTACGAGCAGTACTTC
>.|TRBJ2-7|TRBV21-1|.
CASSRRQGQLYEQYF
TGTGCCAGCAGCAGGCGCCAGGGACAGCTCTACGAGCAGTACTTC
>.|TRBJ1-4|TRBV15|.
CATSRARGGGNEKLFF
TGTGCCACCAGCAGAGCCCGGGGAGGGGGTAATGAAAAACTGTTTTTT
>TRBD1|TRBJ1-2|TRBV19|.
CASSRGQGRLLNGYTF
TGTGCCAGTAGTAGAGGACAGGGGAGACTGTTGAATGGCTACACCTTC
>.|TRBJ1-1|TRBV19|.
CASSSSGLSTEAFF
TGTGCCAGTAGTTCCTCAGGGCTTAGCACTGAAGCTTTCTTT
>TRBD2|TRBJ2-3|TRBV7-2|.
CASSLEVLAGGQGDTQYF
TGTGCCAGCAGCTTAGAGGTGCTAGCGGGGGGGCAGGGCGATACGCAGTATTTT
>TRBD1|TRBJ1-2|TRBV7-2|.
CASSTRQGGGYTF
TGTGCCAGCAGCACGAGACAGGGAGGTGGCTACACCTTC
>.|TRBJ1-2|TRBV25-1|.
CASTEQGYGYTF
TGTGCCAGTACGGAACAGGGTTATGGCTACACCTTC
>.|TRBJ1-6|TRBV5-1|.
CASSSVGNSPLHF
TGCGCCAGCAGCTCGGTGGGCAATTCACCCCTCCACTTT
>TRBD2|TRBJ2-7|TRBV11-1|.
CASSRAGGHYEQYF
TGTGCCAGCAGCCGAGCGGGGGGTCATTACGAGCAGTACTTC
>.|TRBJ1-3|TRBV3-1/TRBV3-2|.
CASSRGVDQGIGNTIYF
TGTGCCAGCAGCCGCGGGGTGGATCAGGGCATTGGAAACACCATATATTTT
>TRBD2|TRBJ2-2|TRBV6-6|.
CASFSGGGGFTGELFF
TGTGCCAGCTTCTCCGGCGGGGGTGGTTTTACCGGGGAGCTGTTTTTT
>TRBD1|TRBJ1-3|TRBV27|.
CASSLRQGRNSGNTIYF
TGTGCCAGCAGCCTCCGACAGGGCCGAAACTCTGGAAACACCATATATTTT
>TRBD1|TRBJ1-6|TRBV6-5|once
CASSYGTANSPLHF
TGTGCCAGCAGTTACGGGACAGCTAATTCACCCCTCCACTTT
>.|TRBJ1-5|TRBV10-2|.
CASSESGRGGQPQHF
TGCGCCAGCAGTGAGTCGGGAAGGGGAGGCCAGCCCCAGCATTTT
>TRBD2|TRBJ2-2|TRBV7-3|.
CASSLGTTTGELFF
TGTGCCAGCAGCTTAGGGACTACCACCGGGGAGCTGTTTTTT
>TRBD1|TRBJ1-1|TRBV7-8|.
CASSFLGQGGDTEAFF
TGTGCCAGCAGCTTCCTGGGACAGGGGGGCGACACTGAAGCTTTCTTT
>TRBD1|TRBJ2-3|TRBV7-9|.
CASSRTGATDTQYF
TGTGCCAGCAGCCGCACAGGGGCAACAGATACGCAGTATTTT
>.|TRBJ1-2|TRBV1|.
CTSFPFEAPGRYGYTF
TGCACCAGCTTCCCCTTTGAGGCACCGGGTAGGTATGGCTACACCTTC
>.|TRBJ1-2|TRBV6-5|.
CASSYTGGRSFYGYTF
TGTGCCAGCAGTTACACCGGGGGGAGGTCTTTCTATGGCTACACCTTC
>TRBD1|TRBJ2-5|TRBV2|.
CASTRTGSPETQYF
TGTGCCAGCACCCGGACAGGGAGCCCAGAGACCCAGTACTTC
>TRBD1|TRBJ2-7|TRBV4-1|.
CASSHFNPGQGLYEQYF
TGCGCCAGCAGCCACTTTAACCCGGGACAGGGGTTGTACGAGCAGTACTTC
>TRBD1|TRBJ1-1|TRBV6-5|.
CASSYTGQGNTEAFF
TGTGCCAGCAGTTACACGGGACAGGGGAACACTGAAGCTTTCTTT